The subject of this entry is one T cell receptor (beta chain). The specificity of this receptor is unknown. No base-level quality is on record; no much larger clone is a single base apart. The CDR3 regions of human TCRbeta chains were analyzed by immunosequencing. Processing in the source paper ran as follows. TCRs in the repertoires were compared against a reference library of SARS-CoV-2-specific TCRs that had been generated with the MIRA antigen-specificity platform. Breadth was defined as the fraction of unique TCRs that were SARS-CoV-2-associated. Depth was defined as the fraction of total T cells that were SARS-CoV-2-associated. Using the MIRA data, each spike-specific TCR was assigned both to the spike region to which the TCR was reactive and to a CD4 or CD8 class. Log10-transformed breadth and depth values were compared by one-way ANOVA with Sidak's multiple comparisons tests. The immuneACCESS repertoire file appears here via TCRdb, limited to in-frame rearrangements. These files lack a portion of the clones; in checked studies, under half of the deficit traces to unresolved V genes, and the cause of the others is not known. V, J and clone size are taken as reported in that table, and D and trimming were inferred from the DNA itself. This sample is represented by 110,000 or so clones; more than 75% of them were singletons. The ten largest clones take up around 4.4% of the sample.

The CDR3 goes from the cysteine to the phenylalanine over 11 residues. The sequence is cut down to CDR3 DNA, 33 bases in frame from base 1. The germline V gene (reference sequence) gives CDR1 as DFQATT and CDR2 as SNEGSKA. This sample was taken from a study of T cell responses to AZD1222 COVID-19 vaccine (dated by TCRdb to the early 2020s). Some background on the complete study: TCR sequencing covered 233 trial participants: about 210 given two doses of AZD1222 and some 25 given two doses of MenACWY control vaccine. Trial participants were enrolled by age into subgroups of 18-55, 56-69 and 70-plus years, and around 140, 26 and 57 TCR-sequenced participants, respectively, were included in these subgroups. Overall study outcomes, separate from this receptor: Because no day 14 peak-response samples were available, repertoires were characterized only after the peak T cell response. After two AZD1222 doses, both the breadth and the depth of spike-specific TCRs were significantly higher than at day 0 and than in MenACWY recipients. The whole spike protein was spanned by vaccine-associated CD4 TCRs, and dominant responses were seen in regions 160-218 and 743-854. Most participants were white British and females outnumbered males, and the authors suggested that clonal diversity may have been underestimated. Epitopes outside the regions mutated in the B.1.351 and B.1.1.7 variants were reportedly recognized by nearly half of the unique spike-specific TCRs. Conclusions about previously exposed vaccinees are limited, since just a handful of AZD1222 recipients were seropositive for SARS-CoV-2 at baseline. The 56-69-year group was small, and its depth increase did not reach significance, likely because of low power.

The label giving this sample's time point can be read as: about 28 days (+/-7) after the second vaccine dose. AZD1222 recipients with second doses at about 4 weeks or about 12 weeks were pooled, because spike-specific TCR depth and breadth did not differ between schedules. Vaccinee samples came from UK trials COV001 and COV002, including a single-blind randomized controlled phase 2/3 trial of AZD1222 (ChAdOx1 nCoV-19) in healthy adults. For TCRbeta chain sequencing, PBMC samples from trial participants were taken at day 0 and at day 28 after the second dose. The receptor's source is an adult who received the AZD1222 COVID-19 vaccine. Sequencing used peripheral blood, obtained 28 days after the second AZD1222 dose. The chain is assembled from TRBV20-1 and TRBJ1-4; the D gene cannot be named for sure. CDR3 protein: CRLGSNEKLFF. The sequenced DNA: TGCAGGCTGGGCTCTAATGAAAAACTGTTTTTT.